This T cell receptor (beta chain) originates from a study of blood T cell repertoires in COVID-19. Study-level information: Both acute and convalescent COVID-19 samples were obtained from the United States, Italy and Spain.

This CDR3 region has 21 residues. Profiling relied on immunoSEQ multiplex PCR, and the TCRdb table lists in-frame clones only, not all of them. The sample carries fewer than 250,000 clones, approximately 84% recorded once. The sequenced material came from peripheral blood. The V gene is TRBV21-1, the J gene TRBJ1-4. TRBV21-1 is recorded as a pseudogene. This sequence originates from a man aged 35-49 years with acute or convalescent COVID-19. The CDR3 sequence is CASSKGCSRNREVRLNEKLFF. The CDR3 DNA follows: TGTGCCAGCAGCAAAGGATGTTCGAGGAATCGGGAAGTCAGGTTGAATGAAAAACTGTTTTTT.